This note documents a single T cell receptor (beta chain) sequence. The V gene lost 2 bases and the J gene lost 0 bases, with 12 bases spanning the gap. Germline V CDR1 and CDR2: MDHEN, SYDVKM. This CDR3 spans 16 amino acids. The data were obtained in a study of shared T cell receptors in the human thymus. The table came from immunoSEQ multiplex PCR; TCRdb's copy has only in-frame clones and leaves some out. The sample holds roughly 700,000 clones; roughly 88% are singletons and the top ten take 0.0095% to 0.012%. The data also belong to a second study, concerning human thymus T cells. That source reports: The study used thymus tissue resected during corrective heart surgery. Related studies found that unrelated individuals share highly overlapping thymic repertoires.

The TCR originated in a boy under two years old with a congenital heart defect. Sequencing was carried out using thymocytes. V is TRBV28 and J is TRBJ2-3, with D possibly TRBD2 on 6 matching bases. The CDR3, as DNA: TGTGCCAGCAGTTTACGCTCAGGGACTAGCACAGATACGCAGTATTTT. The encoded protein is CASSLRSGTSTDTQYF. Together with reference TRBV28 and TRBJ2-3, the CDR3 gives the full variable domain: DVKVTQSSRYLVKRTGEKVFLECVQDMDHENMFWYRQDPGLGLRLIYFSYDVKMKEKGDIPEGYSVSREKKERFSLILESASTNQTSMYLCASSLRSGTSTDTQYFGPGTRLTVL.